This TCR beta chain originates from a study of cytomegalovirus exposure and HLA in healthy donors. The CDR3 length is 14 residues. Germline values: CDR1 SEHNR, CDR2 FQNEAQ (reference sequence). With 6 bases clipped from V and 3 bases from J, the junction kept 6 bases outside the gene matches. Repertoires were generated with immunoSEQ multiplex PCR, while TCRdb's copy carries only in-frame clones and drops some. The table lists around 300,000 clones, 65% to 90% of them singletons, with less than 1.2% in the top ten. The sample taken for sequencing was PBMCs. This chain connects TRBV7-9 to TRBJ2-3; 7 bases align to TRBD2. This receptor was taken from a woman younger than 30 in good health and CMV-seronegative. This chain's CDR3 is CASRGRTRTDTQYF. The CDR3 DNA follows: TGTGCCAGCAGGGGGAGGACTAGAACAGATACGCAGTATTTT.